This T cell receptor (beta chain) was obtained from a study of T cells in localized non-small cell lung cancer. Comments on this clone: No antigen is known for it.

Study results and limitations: Sequence data derive from only one tumor region, so heterogeneity remains possible. There was an association of higher blood T cell density with longer overall survival. The highest T cell clonality was in uninvolved adjacent lung, above tumor. Appearing in adjacent lung were a median roughly 60 of the top 100 tumor clones.

Data came from immunoSEQ multiplex PCR; TCRdb stores just in-frame clones and leaves some out. The data show about 35,000 clones, approximately 80% seen once. The CDR3 sequence is 13 residues long. The V end was cut by 4 bases, the J end by 2 bases, with 10 bases between. Germline V lookup: CDR1 SGHKS, CDR2 YYEKEE (reference sequence). V gene TRBV5-5 combines with J gene TRBJ2-7; D is undetermined. The source material was peripheral blood, sampled before any cancer treatment. The sequence was obtained from a male donor at least 60 years old with stage III squamous cell lung carcinoma. Here the CDR3 DNA reads TGTGCCAGCAGCGCCCACGGTACCTACGAGCAGTACTTC. The encoded protein is CASSAHGTYEQYF. Using reference TRBV5-5 and TRBJ2-7 for the parts outside the CDR3, the full variable domain is DAGVTQSPTHLIKTRGQQVTLRCSPISGHKSVSWYQQVLGQGPQFIFQYYEKEERGRGNFPDRFSARQFPNYSSELNVNALLLGDSALYLCASSAHGTYEQYFGPGTRLTVT.